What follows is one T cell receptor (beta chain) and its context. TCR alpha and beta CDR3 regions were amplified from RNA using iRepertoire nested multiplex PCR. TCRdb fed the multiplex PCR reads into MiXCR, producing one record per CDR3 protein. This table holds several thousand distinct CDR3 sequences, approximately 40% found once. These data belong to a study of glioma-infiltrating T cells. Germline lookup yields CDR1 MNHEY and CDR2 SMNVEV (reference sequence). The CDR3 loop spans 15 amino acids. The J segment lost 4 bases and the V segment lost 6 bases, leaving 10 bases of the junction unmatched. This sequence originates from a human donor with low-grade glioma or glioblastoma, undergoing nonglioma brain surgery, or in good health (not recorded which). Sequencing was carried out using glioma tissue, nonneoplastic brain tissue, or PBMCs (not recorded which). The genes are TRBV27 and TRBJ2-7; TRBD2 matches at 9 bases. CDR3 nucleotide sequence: TGTGCCAGCAGCCCGATAGCGGGAGTTGAATACGAGCAGTACTTC. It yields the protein CASSPIAGVEYEQYF.